Sequencing of this T cell receptor beta chain was carried out in a study of blood T cell repertoires in COVID-19. On the study more broadly: Sample material is recorded as cDNA or gDNA derived from T cells, B-cell-depleted T cells, or PBMCs.

Assay: immunoSEQ multiplex PCR; the TCRdb copy retains only in-frame clones and omits some. This table holds approximately 98,000 clones, about 81% found once. A remark on this clone: The same CDR3 arises from other DNA sequences in this sample as well.

Sequenced sample: peripheral blood. The sequence was obtained from a man in his fifties or sixties with acute or convalescent COVID-19.

The CDR3 DNA follows: TGTGCCAGCAGCGTAGGTCAGAACACCGGGGAGCTGTTTTTT. Translating it yields CASSVGQNTGELFF. The chain joins TRBV9 to TRBJ2-2; D ambiguous. V was clipped by 0 bases and J by 1 base, with 4 bases between them. In germline, CDR1 is SGDLS, CDR2 YYNGEE. This CDR3 is built from 14 residues.